This record concerns one T cell receptor (beta chain) sequence. This clonotype came up a few times. This clone's antigen is unknown. Within one base of it there is no much larger clone, and no base qualities were kept. This specimen's time point label, interpreted: patch test 1, 2 weeks after DPC sensitization. According to the study, the label for this sample's treatment or condition signals: therapeutic diphenylcyclopropenone sensitization with weekly scalp DPC. At every patch-test visit, the blood draw took place before the patch test was put on. Eligible patients were aged 18 to 70, diagnosed with alopecia, deemed suitable for DPC therapy, and excluded if pregnant. Unfractionated whole blood was collected in Tempus Blood RNA tubes, and total RNA was extracted from that blood. Library method: RACE. The instrument was a NextSeq 500. During library preparation, unique molecular identifiers were attached to individual cDNA molecules so that TCRs could be counted in a quantitative, reproducible way. Both TCR alpha and TCR beta chains were sequenced from each blood RNA sample. On the study's bioinformatics: A median of about 100,000 TCRs per sample was observed, with a range of 23,224 to 690,600. V, J and CDR3 annotation of the TCR reads was carried out using the Decombinator software suite. For PS versus PT1 abundance plots, all samples were subsampled to the same number of TCRs (28,000). TCRs were defined as expanded if absent before sensitization and observed at least eight times at the 2-week time point. TCRdb ran its own pipeline on the public reads, namely fastp trimming at Q25 and MiXCR clone calling, and kept in-frame beta chains. Each CDR3 protein appears once, grouped with its most common genes and DNA. What appears here as the V and J calls and clone size reflects TCRdb's work, not the paper's. Present in this sample are 150,000 to 200,000 distinct CDR3 sequences, approximately 20% of which were seen just once. About 6.7% of the sample belongs to the ten largest clones.

The germline V gene (reference sequence) yields SEHNR for CDR1 and FQNEAQ for CDR2. V is shortened by 4 bases, J by 3 bases, and the region joining them spans 14 bases. The CDR3 holds 15 amino acids from the cysteine to the phenylalanine. Left in the record is the CDR3 DNA by itself, 45 bases read in frame from the first base. The data derive from a study of human T cells and chemical hapten exposure (dated by TCRdb to about 2021). Broadly, across the study: For sensitization, 2% DPC in acetone was applied to a roughly 2 cm by roughly 2 cm area of upper inner arm skin. Blood samples were taken from patients before sensitization (week 0) and then at 2, 6 and about 24 weeks after DPC sensitization. Alopecia areata with under or over 50% scalp involvement, alopecia totalis and alopecia universalis were represented in the patient cohort, which was mostly female. Weekly therapeutic DPC doses were additionally applied to the scalp of patients throughout the approximately 24-week study period. Patch testing was done on the upper back using Finn chambers containing 0.01% DPC, and results were scored after 6 days according to International Contact Dermatitis Research Group standards. Libraries were combined into a pool for sequencing, and differences in TCR yield between samples came mainly from small differences in library volumes within the pool. This study followed changes in the peripheral blood TCR repertoire in vivo during primary and secondary sensitization of alopecia patients to the hapten diphenylcyclopropenone (DPC). For TCR sequencing, blood came from 25 to 35 alopecia patients at anywhere from one to four time points (pre-sensitization, 2, 6 and 24 weeks). Broad study findings and their caveats: Because every patient had alopecia, a presumed autoimmune disease, the patients' immune response might differ from that of healthy individuals. After repeated subsampling, changes were observed in the strength of the expansion versus patch-test correlation and in the threshold at which the correlation became significant. No change with DPC sensitization was found in the number of TCRs above 1 in 1000 frequency, and no evidence of global repertoire structure alterations was found. Expanded TCRs formed significantly more large CDR3 similarity clusters than pre-sensitization or healthy control sets, consistent with antigen-driven responses. Patch test score was positively correlated with the number of PT1 expanded TCRs, with significance at thresholds 8, 16 and 32 but not at 4.

The sample in question was whole blood, obtained in connection with sensitization to the hapten diphenylcyclopropenone (DPC). Recombination joined TRBV7-9 with TRBJ2-3; tentative D gene TRBD2, with 5 bases matching. This TCR was sampled from a woman in her fifties or sixties with alopecia areata. Some clones in this sample may be carry-over from other donors' samples. The DNA is TGTGCCAGCAGCTCCCTTGAGGGAGTTACAGATACGCAGTATTTT. It encodes CASSSLEGVTDTQYF.